Listed here are 15 T cell receptor beta chains from one sample, sequenced in a study of blood T cell repertoires in COVID-19. Clones were sequenced by immunoSEQ multiplex PCR, and TCRdb holds only the in-frame ones, with some missing. There are some 96,000 clones in the sample; just over 90% occur only once, and 2% to 2.5% lies in the top ten. The sequencing input was peripheral blood. The receptors were sampled from a man aged 45-65 years with active COVID-19.

The gene calls are TRBV19 and TRBJ1-5, with 9 bases that match TRBD1. J lost 0 bases, V lost 3 bases, and 6 bases had no gene match. In germline, CDR1 is LNHDA, CDR2 SQIVND (reference sequence). The CDR3 is made up of 17 amino acids. The CDR3 DNA is TGTGCCAGTAGTATGGGACAGGGACGTAATAGCAATCAGCCCCAGCATTTT. It yields the protein CASSMGQGRNSNQPQHF.

The rearrangement joins TRBV6-1 to TRBJ1-6; 7 bases are a match to TRBD1. The J segment lost 4 bases and the V segment lost 1 base, leaving 4 bases of the junction unmatched. Germline V lookup: CDR1 MNHNS, CDR2 SASEGT. This CDR3 spans 16 amino acids. CDR3 in amino acids: CASSEGGGGYNSPLHF. The CDR3 DNA reads TGTGCCAGCAGTGAAGGAGGGGGCGGGTATAATTCACCCCTCCACTTT.

This clone was detected once. The chain recombines TRBV24-1 with TRBJ1-2; tentatively, D is TRBD1 (6 bases). The V end lost 4 bases, the J end lost 4 bases, and 12 bases lay between the germline ends. The CDR3 loop spans 14 amino acids. Germline V gene lookup returns CDR1 KGHDR and CDR2 SFDVKD. The CDR3 spells CATSDPTGLYGYTF. The CDR3 nucleotides read TGTGCCACCAGTGACCCGACAGGACTCTATGGCTACACCTTC.

The genes are TRBV6-1 and TRBJ2-7; perhaps TRBD2 as D (6 bases). V shed 0 bases and J shed 0 bases, with 15 bases lying between them. There are 17 residues in the CDR3. The germline V gene encodes CDR1 MNHNS and CDR2 SASEGT. Here the CDR3 reads CASSEARGGVRSYEQYF. DNA for the CDR3: TGTGCCAGCAGTGAAGCGCGAGGCGGGGTCCGCTCCTACGAGCAGTACTTC.

The rearrangement links TRBV7-8 to TRBJ2-5; 14 bases agree with TRBD2. Germline V gene sequence: CDR1 SGHVS, CDR2 FQNEAQ. V dropped 5 bases and J dropped 6; count of bases not matched to a gene: 14. The CDR3 contains 18 residues. The CDR3 DNA follows: TGTGCCAGCAGCAGATGGGCCAGGACTAGCGGGGGGCGACAGACCCAGTACTTC. This sequence encodes CASSRWARTSGGRQTQYF.

The chain combines TRBV7-2 with TRBJ2-3, with D tentatively TRBD1 (5 bases). The CDR3 loop spans 15 amino acids. Trimming pared 1 base from V and 2 bases from J, leaving 10 bases between. The germline V gene encodes CDR1 SGHTA and CDR2 FQGNSA. The CDR3 region is CASSLGTPFTDTQYF. For the CDR3, the DNA is TGTGCCAGCAGCTTAGGGACACCTTTCACAGATACGCAGTATTTT.

The V and J genes are TRBV7-9 and TRBJ2-2, with 14 bases identical to TRBD2. The V segment lost 6 bases and the J segment 2 bases; nucleotides outside the gene matches: 11. This CDR3 contains 19 residues. CDR1 is SEHNR and CDR2 is FQNEAQ in the germline V gene (reference sequence). DNA for the CDR3: TGTGCCAGCAGTCGCGGAGGTGGGACTAGCGGGAGAAACACCGGGGAGCTGTTTTTT. It codes for CASSRGGGTSGRNTGELFF.

The V and J genes are TRBV5-1 and TRBJ2-1; the match to TRBD2 covers 12 bases. This CDR3 has 14 residues. V lost 6 bases and J lost 6; bases outside the gene matches: 4. Germline CDR1 reads SGHRS; CDR2 reads YFSETQ. CDR3 nucleotide sequence: TGCGCCAGCAAGCGACTAGCGGGGGTCAATGAGCAGTTCTTC. Translating it yields CASKRLAGVNEQFF.

This chain uses TRBV5-4 with TRBJ2-2, with TRBD2 matching over 8 bases. Germline CDR1 is SGHNT and CDR2 is YYREEE (reference sequence). The CDR3 runs to 16 residues. Trimming took 4 bases from V and 3 from J; bases not matched to a gene: 8. CDR3 coding DNA: TGTGCCAGCAGCCCCTCCGGGGGGGCTTACACCGGGGAGCTGTTTTTT. Protein product: CASSPSGGAYTGELFF.

V usage is TRBV6-6 and J usage is TRBJ2-3, with 8 positions matching TRBD2. Trimming removed 6 bases from V and 6 bases from J; junction bases left unmatched: 8. This CDR3 is built from 14 residues. Germline CDR1 and CDR2: MNHNY and SVGAGI (reference sequence). Here the CDR3 DNA reads TGTGCCAGCAGCAGCGGGGGTTCAGGCGATACGCAGTATTTT. Its protein product is CASSSGGSGDTQYF.

The genes are TRBV6-1 and TRBJ2-1, with 7 bases that match TRBD1. CDR3 size: 19 residues. V lost 4 bases and J lost 0; bases outside the gene matches: 15. Germline V CDR1 and CDR2: MNHNS, SASEGT. CDR3 nucleotides: TGTGCCAGCAGTGGTCCGGGACAGACGACCCTAAGCTCCTACAATGAGCAGTTCTTC. Protein product: CASSGPGQTTLSSYNEQFF.

The rearrangement joins TRBV5-1 to TRBJ2-3, with a possible D match to TRBD2 (5 bases). This CDR3 contains 16 residues. Trimming removed 3 bases from V and 0 bases from J, with 14 bases in between. Germline V lookup: CDR1 SGHRS, CDR2 YFSETQ. This CDR3 is CASSSRGLPSTDTQYF. The CDR3, as DNA: TGCGCCAGCAGCTCACGCGGGTTGCCTAGCACAGATACGCAGTATTTT.

The V call is TRBV24-1, the J call TRBJ2-3, with TRBD2 matching over 7 bases. Germline V gene lookup returns CDR1 KGHDR and CDR2 SFDVKD. Trimming removed 4 bases from V and 2 bases from J; junction bases left unmatched: 5. The CDR3 covers 15 residues. DNA for the CDR3: TGTGCCACCAGTGACCACGGGGGGATCACAGATACGCAGTATTTT. This encodes CATSDHGGITDTQYF.

The chain joins TRBV6-6 to TRBJ2-4; 7 bases agree with TRBD2. Germline values: CDR1 MNHNY, CDR2 SVGAGI (reference sequence). The CDR3 totals 15 residues. The V gene end was trimmed by 4 bases and the J gene end by 2 bases; junction bases not matched to a gene: 5. The chain's CDR3 is CASSWGGETKNIQYF. Written as DNA, the CDR3 is TGTGCCAGCAGTTGGGGAGGGGAAACCAAAAACATTCAGTACTTC.

This clone was picked up one time. V gene TRBV12-5 combines with J gene TRBJ2-3; TRBD2 is a possible D gene (6 bases). The CDR3 loop spans 14 amino acids. Trimming took off 7 bases at V and 2 bases at J, with 13 bases between the two ends. Per germline, CDR1 LGHNT and CDR2 FRNRAP. The CDR3 region is CASATLAFTDTQYF. CDR3 sequence (DNA): TGTGCTAGTGCAACACTAGCCTTCACAGATACGCAGTATTTT.